A selection of T cell receptor beta chains follows, all from one sample in a study of regulatory T cells in long-lasting Graves disease. TCRdb independently ran MiXCR on the multiplex PCR reads; one entry per CDR3 protein. The table records around 460,000 distinct CDR3 sequences, 20% to 25% of them present only once. Sequencing was performed on peripheral blood mononuclear cells (PBMCs), taken when the disease was refractory, from a patient treated with antithyroid drugs. These receptors came from a female donor with Graves disease. The CDR3 runs from the conserved cysteine through the conserved F or W. The order of the fields is J gene, V gene, D gene, clone size, CDR3 protein, CDR3 DNA. The D gene is left open where the match is weak. Some rows mark clone size as missing; the rest say once, few, many or name a class of expanded clone.

j_gene: TRBJ2-3
v_gene: TRBV7-2
d_gene: TRBD2
abundance: -
CDR3aa: CASRASGLTDTQYF
CDR3nt: TGTGCCAGCAGGGCTAGCGGCCTCACAGATACGCAGTATTTT

j_gene: TRBJ1-2
v_gene: TRBV9
d_gene: -
abundance: -
CDR3aa: CASSVGVDSYGYTF
CDR3nt: TGTGCCAGCAGCGTAGGGGTCGACAGCTATGGCTACACCTTC

j_gene: TRBJ2-5
v_gene: TRBV7-2
d_gene: -
abundance: few
CDR3aa: CASRSDYQETQYF
CDR3nt: TGTGCCAGCAGATCGGACTACCAAGAGACCCAGTACTTC

j_gene: TRBJ2-7
v_gene: TRBV6-5
d_gene: -
abundance: -
CDR3aa: CASSWRVREQYF
CDR3nt: TGTGCCAGCAGTTGGCGGGTTCGCGAGCAGTACTTC

j_gene: TRBJ1-1
v_gene: TRBV12-3/TRBV12-4
d_gene: -
abundance: many
CDR3aa: CASSPAVPNTEAFF
CDR3nt: TGTGCCAGCAGCCCCGCCGTCCCCAACACTGAAGCTTTCTTT

j_gene: TRBJ2-7
v_gene: TRBV10-3
d_gene: TRBD1
abundance: many
CDR3aa: CAIQDREISHEQYF
CDR3nt: TGTGCCATACAGGACAGGGAAATTTCCCACGAGCAGTACTTC

j_gene: TRBJ2-2
v_gene: TRBV7-2
d_gene: -
abundance: -
CDR3aa: CASSLVDGTGELFF
CDR3nt: TGTGCCAGCAGCTTAGTCGACGGCACCGGGGAGCTGTTTTTT

j_gene: TRBJ1-6
v_gene: TRBV30
d_gene: -
abundance: -
CDR3aa: CAWTPGQGNSPLHF
CDR3nt: TGTGCCTGGACCCCGGGGCAGGGCAATTCACCCCTCCACTTT

j_gene: TRBJ2-5
v_gene: TRBV10-3
d_gene: -
abundance: few
CDR3aa: CAISVGEKTQYF
CDR3nt: TGTGCCATCAGTGTTGGCGAGAAGACCCAGTACTTC

j_gene: TRBJ1-6
v_gene: TRBV2
d_gene: TRBD1
abundance: many
CDR3aa: CASSGAGGDSPLHF
CDR3nt: TGTGCCAGCAGTGGGGCAGGGGGAGATTCACCCCTCCACTTT

j_gene: TRBJ1-2
v_gene: TRBV20-1
d_gene: -
abundance: many
CDR3aa: CSAPTIRRDYGYTF
CDR3nt: TGCAGTGCCCCGACAATTCGGAGGGACTATGGCTACACCTTC

j_gene: TRBJ2-5
v_gene: TRBV7-2
d_gene: -
abundance: many
CDR3aa: CASSLGSGPQETQYF
CDR3nt: TGTGCCAGCAGCTTAGGCAGCGGCCCGCAAGAGACCCAGTACTTC

j_gene: TRBJ1-2
v_gene: TRBV7-9
d_gene: -
abundance: -
CDR3aa: CASRPDQGANYGYTF
CDR3nt: TGTGCCAGCAGACCAGACCAGGGAGCTAACTATGGCTACACCTTC

j_gene: TRBJ2-7
v_gene: TRBV7-2
d_gene: -
abundance: many
CDR3aa: CASSPPYSYEQYF
CDR3nt: TGTGCCAGCAGCCCGCCCTACAGTTACGAGCAGTACTTC

j_gene: TRBJ2-3
v_gene: TRBV20-1
d_gene: TRBD2
abundance: -
CDR3aa: CSAEPGLATDTQYF
CDR3nt: TGCAGTGCAGAACCGGGACTAGCTACAGATACGCAGTATTTT

j_gene: TRBJ2-2
v_gene: TRBV28
d_gene: TRBD2
abundance: few
CDR3aa: CASSHGLVRPGELFF
CDR3nt: TGTGCCAGCAGTCACGGACTAGTGAGGCCCGGGGAGCTGTTTTTT

j_gene: TRBJ2-4
v_gene: TRBV6-5
d_gene: -
abundance: many
CDR3aa: CASSYASLAKNIQYF
CDR3nt: TGTGCCAGCAGTTACGCGTCCTTAGCCAAAAACATTCAGTACTTC

j_gene: TRBJ2-7
v_gene: TRBV11-2
d_gene: -
abundance: many
CDR3aa: CASSSGLDYEQYF
CDR3nt: TGTGCCAGCAGCTCGGGACTGGACTACGAGCAGTACTTC

j_gene: TRBJ1-4
v_gene: TRBV20-1
d_gene: -
abundance: many
CDR3aa: CSAPGSEKLFF
CDR3nt: TGCAGTGCTCCGGGAAGTGAAAAACTGTTTTTT

j_gene: TRBJ1-5
v_gene: TRBV27
d_gene: -
abundance: few
CDR3aa: CASSRTAFDQPQHF
CDR3nt: TGTGCCAGCAGCCGGACAGCTTTCGATCAGCCCCAGCATTTT

j_gene: TRBJ1-6
v_gene: TRBV12-3/TRBV12-4
d_gene: TRBD1
abundance: many
CDR3aa: CASSSDRGLLTLHF
CDR3nt: TGTGCCAGCAGTTCGGACAGGGGGCTCCTCACCCTCCACTTT

j_gene: TRBJ2-5
v_gene: TRBV7-9
d_gene: -
abundance: -
CDR3aa: CASIGEQETQYF
CDR3nt: TGTGCCAGCATCGGCGAACAAGAGACCCAGTACTTC

j_gene: TRBJ1-1
v_gene: TRBV19
d_gene: -
abundance: many
CDR3aa: CASSARGLVHTEAFF
CDR3nt: TGTGCCAGTAGTGCCCGGGGACTGGTCCACACTGAAGCTTTCTTT

j_gene: TRBJ2-7
v_gene: TRBV7-2
d_gene: -
abundance: -
CDR3aa: CASSSGPSSHEQYF
CDR3nt: TGTGCCAGCAGCTCGGGACCGTCCTCCCACGAGCAGTACTTC

j_gene: TRBJ2-2
v_gene: TRBV7-9
d_gene: -
abundance: -
CDR3aa: CASLLRGAGPQNTGELFF
CDR3nt: TGTGCCAGCCTCCTCCGGGGGGCAGGGCCGCAAAACACCGGGGAGCTGTTTTTT

j_gene: TRBJ2-7
v_gene: TRBV24-1
d_gene: -
abundance: many
CDR3aa: CATSDSRRVGYEQYF
CDR3nt: TGTGCCACCAGTGATTCTAGGAGGGTTGGGTACGAGCAGTACTTC

j_gene: TRBJ1-1
v_gene: TRBV5-1
d_gene: -
abundance: -
CDR3aa: CASSLGILDTEAFF
CDR3nt: TGCGCCAGCAGCTTGGGAATCTTGGACACTGAAGCTTTCTTT

j_gene: TRBJ1-1
v_gene: TRBV20-1
d_gene: -
abundance: -
CDR3aa: CSARGSSGGQNTEAFF
CDR3nt: TGCAGTGCTAGGGGCAGTTCCGGCGGTCAGAACACTGAAGCTTTCTTT

j_gene: TRBJ2-5
v_gene: TRBV11-3
d_gene: -
abundance: many
CDR3aa: CASSSEDLHQETQYF
CDR3nt: TGTGCCAGCAGCTCAGAGGACCTCCACCAAGAGACCCAGTACTTC

j_gene: TRBJ2-5
v_gene: TRBV7-9
d_gene: -
abundance: few
CDR3aa: CASSLVASAGTQYF
CDR3nt: TGTGCCAGCAGCTTAGTGGCTAGCGCCGGGACCCAGTACTTC

j_gene: TRBJ1-1
v_gene: TRBV28
d_gene: -
abundance: many
CDR3aa: CASTGAGANTEAFF
CDR3nt: TGTGCCAGCACCGGAGCGGGGGCGAACACTGAAGCTTTCTTT

j_gene: TRBJ2-1
v_gene: TRBV6-2/TRBV6-3
d_gene: TRBD1
abundance: -
CDR3aa: CASSYSGQVNEQFF
CDR3nt: TGTGCCAGCAGTTACTCCGGACAGGTCAATGAGCAGTTCTTC

j_gene: TRBJ2-5
v_gene: TRBV28
d_gene: -
abundance: many
CDR3aa: CASSLMSEGPETQYF
CDR3nt: TGTGCCAGCAGTTTAATGTCCGAGGGTCCGGAGACCCAGTACTTC

j_gene: TRBJ1-2
v_gene: TRBV19
d_gene: -
abundance: many
CDR3aa: CASSAPGTVGYTF
CDR3nt: TGTGCCAGTAGTGCCCCCGGGACGGTCGGCTACACCTTC

j_gene: TRBJ1-5
v_gene: TRBV12-3/TRBV12-4
d_gene: -
abundance: many
CDR3aa: CASSFSRYSNQPQHF
CDR3nt: TGTGCCAGCAGTTTCAGCAGGTACAGCAATCAGCCCCAGCATTTT

j_gene: TRBJ1-1
v_gene: TRBV28
d_gene: -
abundance: -
CDR3aa: CASSKPGWYTEAFF
CDR3nt: TGTGCCAGCAGTAAGCCAGGGTGGTACACTGAAGCTTTCTTT

j_gene: TRBJ1-2
v_gene: TRBV9
d_gene: -
abundance: many
CDR3aa: CASSVGDPGWSYGYTF
CDR3nt: TGTGCCAGCAGCGTAGGAGACCCCGGATGGAGCTATGGCTACACCTTC

j_gene: TRBJ2-2
v_gene: TRBV5-1
d_gene: TRBD1
abundance: -
CDR3aa: CASSPGQGELFF
CDR3nt: TGCGCCAGCAGCCCGGGACAGGGGGAGCTGTTTTTT

j_gene: TRBJ2-3
v_gene: TRBV7-3
d_gene: TRBD2
abundance: few
CDR3aa: CASSPGLAGTQYF
CDR3nt: TGTGCCAGCAGCCCTGGACTAGCGGGTACGCAGTATTTT

j_gene: TRBJ2-7
v_gene: TRBV7-9
d_gene: TRBD2
abundance: -
CDR3aa: CASSDEREGPHYEQYF
CDR3nt: TGTGCCAGCAGCGATGAGCGGGAAGGGCCCCACTACGAGCAGTACTTC

j_gene: TRBJ1-2
v_gene: TRBV7-2
d_gene: TRBD1
abundance: many
CDR3aa: CASSAGTGGYGYTF
CDR3nt: TGTGCCAGCAGCGCAGGGACAGGGGGCTATGGCTACACCTTC

j_gene: TRBJ2-1
v_gene: TRBV28
d_gene: -
abundance: many
CDR3aa: CASSLGEGLKQFF
CDR3nt: TGTGCCAGCAGCCTCGGTGAGGGGCTAAAGCAGTTCTTC

j_gene: TRBJ1-6
v_gene: TRBV5-1
d_gene: -
abundance: many
CDR3aa: CASSLDDNSPLHF
CDR3nt: TGCGCCAGCAGCTTGGACGATAATTCACCCCTCCACTTT

j_gene: TRBJ2-4
v_gene: TRBV6-2/TRBV6-3
d_gene: -
abundance: many
CDR3aa: CASNPTATTYIQYF
CDR3nt: TGTGCCAGCAACCCGACGGCCACGACGTACATTCAGTACTTC

j_gene: TRBJ1-2
v_gene: TRBV3-1
d_gene: TRBD1
abundance: -
CDR3aa: CASSPRQGGDYGYTF
CDR3nt: TGTGCCAGCAGCCCACGACAGGGAGGAGACTATGGCTACACCTTC

j_gene: TRBJ1-2
v_gene: TRBV29-1
d_gene: -
abundance: -
CDR3aa: CSVWLDRNYGYTF
CDR3nt: TGCAGCGTTTGGTTAGACAGGAACTATGGCTACACCTTC

j_gene: TRBJ2-7
v_gene: TRBV25-1
d_gene: -
abundance: few
CDR3aa: CASSEKGAGKGEQYF
CDR3nt: TGTGCCAGCAGTGAAAAAGGGGCAGGGAAGGGCGAGCAGTACTTC

j_gene: TRBJ1-1
v_gene: TRBV9
d_gene: -
abundance: once
CDR3aa: CASSPWGVNTEAFF
CDR3nt: TGTGCCAGCAGCCCCTGGGGGGTGAACACTGAAGCTTTCTTT

j_gene: TRBJ2-7
v_gene: TRBV28
d_gene: -
abundance: many
CDR3aa: CASRTGQSSYEQYF
CDR3nt: TGTGCCAGCAGGACCGGCCAGAGCTCCTACGAGCAGTACTTC

j_gene: TRBJ1-1
v_gene: TRBV12-3/TRBV12-4
d_gene: TRBD1
abundance: many
CDR3aa: CATQGDNTNTEAFF
CDR3nt: TGTGCCACCCAGGGGGATAACACGAACACTGAAGCTTTCTTT

j_gene: TRBJ2-7
v_gene: TRBV18
d_gene: -
abundance: -
CDR3aa: CASSPPASYEQYF
CDR3nt: TGTGCCAGCTCACCACCAGCTTCCTACGAGCAGTACTTC

j_gene: TRBJ1-6
v_gene: TRBV19
d_gene: -
abundance: -
CDR3aa: CASSILAGNSPLHF
CDR3nt: TGTGCCAGTAGTATCCTGGCGGGAAATTCACCCCTCCACTTT

j_gene: TRBJ2-7
v_gene: TRBV6-1
d_gene: -
abundance: many
CDR3aa: CASETYEQYF
CDR3nt: TGTGCCAGCGAGACCTACGAGCAGTACTTC

j_gene: TRBJ1-1
v_gene: TRBV6-5
d_gene: -
abundance: -
CDR3aa: CASSYSSTFMNTEAFF
CDR3nt: TGTGCCAGCAGTTACTCGTCTACTTTTATGAACACTGAAGCTTTCTTT